Here is one T cell receptor beta chain with its context. Its recognized antigen is unknown. No per-base quality is available; no much larger clone lies one base away. Genomic DNA was extracted from sorted cells for sequencing of the TCRbeta CDR3 region. The immunoSEQ Assay was used to sequence the TCRbeta CDR3 regions. TCRdb retrieved this table from immuneACCESS and kept in-frame rearrangements only. Not all clones are present; in checked studies, unresolved V genes account for under half, and no reason is known for the remainder. In this sample the table shows about 14,000 clones, about 81% of which occur a single time. The top ten clonotypes cover 43% of the sample. The trial excluded patients who had a history of autoimmune disease or were on systemic immunosuppression. In every dose cohort, peripheral blood was drawn for TCR sequencing at baseline, cycle 4 day 1, and cycle 7 day 1. Samples came from an open-label, multicenter, first-in-human phase I dose-escalation trial of ivuxolimab. The trial enrolled adults with locally advanced or metastatic head and neck squamous cell, hepatocellular, melanoma or renal cell carcinoma. CD4+ and CD8+ T cells were sorted separately from peripheral blood before TCR sequencing.

The data were taken from a study of OX40 agonist ivuxolimab in advanced cancers. Describing the broader study: The costimulatory receptor OX40 (CD134) was targeted by ivuxolimab, a fully human IgG2 agonistic monoclonal antibody. Among the approximately 54 dose-escalation patients, some 20 had hepatocellular carcinoma, approximately 15 melanoma, 9 renal cell carcinoma and 9 head and neck cancer. Three dose-escalation patients achieved partial responses, one with hepatocellular carcinoma and two with cutaneous melanoma. A male proportion of under 85% and a mean age of roughly 58 years, ranging from about 20 to 79, were recorded for the dose-escalation cohort. The paper covers the monotherapy dose-escalation part of the phase I ivuxolimab trial, which included N of about 50 patients. Patients were allowed to have had prior anti-PD-1, anti-PD-L1 or anti-CTLA-4 therapy, and approximately 43% of the dose-escalation patients had previously received checkpoint inhibitors. The purpose of peripheral TCRbeta sequencing was to test whether ivuxolimab changed TCR sequence diversity and led to clonal T-cell expansion. Intravenous ivuxolimab was administered to patients every 2 weeks at six dose levels: 0.01, 0.1, 0.3, 1.5, 3 and 10 mg/kg.

Taken from the germline V gene, the CDR1 and CDR2 loops are SGDLS and YYNGEE. V gives up 3 bases and J gives up 7 bases, and the segment between their germline ends measures 13 bases. The CDR3 goes from the cysteine to the phenylalanine over 13 residues. Left in the record is the CDR3 DNA by itself, 39 bases read in frame from the first base. Points the paper makes about the study in general: Low levels of normalized T-cell clonal expansion were also shown by some nonresponding patients. After ivuxolimab, more expanded clones were found on average in CD8+ T cells than in CD4+ T cells. The antigen specificity of the clonally expanded peripheral T cells was not determined. In partial responders in the 0.1-3.0 mg/kg groups, normalized peripheral clonal expansion was found to be among the lowest, especially among CD8+ T cells. At doses from 0.1 to 3.0 mg/kg, clonal expansion was seen in both CD4+ and CD8+ blood T cells between baseline and week 6.

Recombination connected TRBV9 to TRBJ2-5, with a tentative D gene TRBD2 over 5 matching bases. The receptor was derived from an adult with an advanced solid tumor such as melanoma, head and neck, liver or kidney cancer. Sequenced material: CD4+ or CD8+ T cells sorted from blood, taken in a trial of the OX40 agonist ivuxolimab. The CDR3 corresponds to CASSEVTEGTQYF. The base sequence is TGTGCCAGCAGCGAGGTGACTGAGGGGACCCAGTACTTC. The variable domain in full, with residues beyond the CDR3 obtained from the reference TRBV9 and TRBJ2-5 genes, is DSGVTQTPKHLITATGQRVTLRCSPRSGDLSVYWYQQSLDQGLQFLIQYYNGEERAKGNILERFSAQQFPDLHSELNLSSLELGDSALYFCASSEVTEGTQYFGPGTRLLVL.